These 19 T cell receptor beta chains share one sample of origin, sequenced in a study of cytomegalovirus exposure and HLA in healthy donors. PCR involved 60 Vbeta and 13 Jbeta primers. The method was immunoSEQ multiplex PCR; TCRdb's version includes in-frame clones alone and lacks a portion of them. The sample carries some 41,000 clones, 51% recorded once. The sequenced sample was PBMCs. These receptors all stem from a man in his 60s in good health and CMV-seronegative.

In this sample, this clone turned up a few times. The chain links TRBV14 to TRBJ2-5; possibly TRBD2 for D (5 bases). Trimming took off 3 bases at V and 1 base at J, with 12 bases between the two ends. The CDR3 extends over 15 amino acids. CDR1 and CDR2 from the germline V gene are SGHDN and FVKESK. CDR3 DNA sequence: TGTGCCAGCAGCCAGCCACTAGGATTCCAAGAGACCCAGTACTTC. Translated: CASSQPLGFQETQYF.

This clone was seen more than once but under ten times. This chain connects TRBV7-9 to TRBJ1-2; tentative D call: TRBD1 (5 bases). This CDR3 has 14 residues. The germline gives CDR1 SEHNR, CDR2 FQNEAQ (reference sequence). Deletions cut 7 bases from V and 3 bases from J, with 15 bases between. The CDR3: CASIGPGGDYGYTF. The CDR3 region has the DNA TGTGCCAGCATAGGGCCGGGGGGGGACTATGGCTACACCTTC.

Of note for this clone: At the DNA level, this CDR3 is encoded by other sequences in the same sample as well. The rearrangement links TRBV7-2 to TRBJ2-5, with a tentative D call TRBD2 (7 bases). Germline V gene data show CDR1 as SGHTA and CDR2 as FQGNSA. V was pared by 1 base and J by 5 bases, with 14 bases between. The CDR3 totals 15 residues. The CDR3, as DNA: TGTGCCAGCAGCTTAGTCAGTAGGGGGGGGGAGACCCAGTACTTC. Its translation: CASSLVSRGGETQYF.

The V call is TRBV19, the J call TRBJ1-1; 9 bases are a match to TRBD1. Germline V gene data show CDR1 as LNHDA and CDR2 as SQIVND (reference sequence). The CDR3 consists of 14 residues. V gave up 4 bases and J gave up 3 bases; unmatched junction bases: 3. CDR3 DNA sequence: TGTGCCAGTAGTAAAGACAGGGGGTACACTGAAGCTTTCTTT. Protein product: CASSKDRGYTEAFF.

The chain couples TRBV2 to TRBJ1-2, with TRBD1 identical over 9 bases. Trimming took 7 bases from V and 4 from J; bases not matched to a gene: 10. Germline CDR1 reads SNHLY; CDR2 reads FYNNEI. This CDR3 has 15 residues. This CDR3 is CASTDGTGRTYGYTF. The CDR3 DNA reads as TGTGCCAGCACCGACGGGACAGGGAGGACCTATGGCTACACCTTC. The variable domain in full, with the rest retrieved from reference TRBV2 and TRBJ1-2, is EPEVTQTPSHQVTQMGQEVILRCVPISNHLYFYWYRQILGQKVEFLVSFYNNEISEKSEIFDDQFSVERPDGSNFTLKIRSTKLEDSAMYFCASTDGTGRTYGYTFGSGTRLTVV.

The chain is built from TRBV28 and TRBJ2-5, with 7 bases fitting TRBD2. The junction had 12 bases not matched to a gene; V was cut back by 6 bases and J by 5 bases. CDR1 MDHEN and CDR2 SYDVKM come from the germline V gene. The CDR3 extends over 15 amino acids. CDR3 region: CASRGWGGNVETQYF. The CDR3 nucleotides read TGTGCCAGCAGGGGTTGGGGGGGAAACGTTGAGACCCAGTACTTC.

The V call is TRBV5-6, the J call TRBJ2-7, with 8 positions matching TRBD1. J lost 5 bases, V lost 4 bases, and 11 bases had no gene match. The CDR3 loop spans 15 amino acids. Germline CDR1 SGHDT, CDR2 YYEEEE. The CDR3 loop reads CASSATGTGYHEQYF. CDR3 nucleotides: TGTGCCAGCAGCGCCACCGGGACAGGTTACCACGAGCAGTACTTC.

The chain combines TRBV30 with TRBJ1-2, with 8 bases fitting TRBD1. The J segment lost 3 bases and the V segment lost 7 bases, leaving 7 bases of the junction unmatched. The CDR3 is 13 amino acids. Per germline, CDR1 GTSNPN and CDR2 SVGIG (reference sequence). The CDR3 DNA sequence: TGTGCCTCTGCCTCGGACAGGGACTATGGCTACACCTTC. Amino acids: CASASDRDYGYTF.

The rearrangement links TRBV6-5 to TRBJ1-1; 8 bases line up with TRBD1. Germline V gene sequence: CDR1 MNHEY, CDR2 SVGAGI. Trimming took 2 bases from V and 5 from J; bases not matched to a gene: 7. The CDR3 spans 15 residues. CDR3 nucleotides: TGTGCCAGCAGTTACCGACCTCAGGGGGCTACTGAAGCTTTCTTT. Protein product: CASSYRPQGATEAFF.

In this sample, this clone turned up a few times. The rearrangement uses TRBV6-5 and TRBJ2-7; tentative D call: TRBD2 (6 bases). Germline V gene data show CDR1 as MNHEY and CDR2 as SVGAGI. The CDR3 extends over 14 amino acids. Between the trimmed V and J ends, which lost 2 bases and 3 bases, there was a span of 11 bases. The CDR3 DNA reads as TGTGCCAGCAGTTACGGGGGGAGCGGCTACGAGCAGTACTTC. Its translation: CASSYGGSGYEQYF.

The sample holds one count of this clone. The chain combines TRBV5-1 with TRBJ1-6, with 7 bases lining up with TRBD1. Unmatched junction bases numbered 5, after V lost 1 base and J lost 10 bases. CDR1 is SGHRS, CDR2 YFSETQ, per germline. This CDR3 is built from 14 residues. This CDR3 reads CASSLTGERSPLHF. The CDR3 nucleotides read TGCGCCAGCAGCTTGACAGGGGAACGGTCACCCCTCCACTTT.

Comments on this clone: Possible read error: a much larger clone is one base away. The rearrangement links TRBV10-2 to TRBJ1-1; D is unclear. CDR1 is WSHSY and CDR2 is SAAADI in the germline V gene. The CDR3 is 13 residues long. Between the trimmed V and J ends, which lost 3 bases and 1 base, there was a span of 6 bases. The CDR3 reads CASSEAGNTEAFF. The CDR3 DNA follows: TGCGCCAGCAGTGAAGCCGGGAACACTGAAGCTTTCTTT.

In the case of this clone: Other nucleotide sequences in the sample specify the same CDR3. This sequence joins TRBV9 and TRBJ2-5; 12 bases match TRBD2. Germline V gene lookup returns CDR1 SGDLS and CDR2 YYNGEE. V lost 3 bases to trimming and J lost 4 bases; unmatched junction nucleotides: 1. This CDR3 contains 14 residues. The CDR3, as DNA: TGTGCCAGCAGCGCGGGACTAGCGGGAGAGACCCAGTACTTC. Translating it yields CASSAGLAGETQYF.

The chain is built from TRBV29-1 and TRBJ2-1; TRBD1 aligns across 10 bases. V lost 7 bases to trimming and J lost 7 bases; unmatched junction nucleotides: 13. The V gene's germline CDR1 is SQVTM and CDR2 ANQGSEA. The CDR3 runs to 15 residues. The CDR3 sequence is CSADSTGGGGNEQFF. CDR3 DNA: TGCAGCGCCGACTCGACAGGGGGCGGGGGGAATGAGCAGTTCTTC.

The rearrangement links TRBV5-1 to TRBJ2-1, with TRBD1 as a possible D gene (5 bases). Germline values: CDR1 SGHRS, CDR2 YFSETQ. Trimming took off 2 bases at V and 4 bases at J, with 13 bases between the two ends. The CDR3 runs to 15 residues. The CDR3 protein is CASSLRQSHYNEQFF. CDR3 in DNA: TGCGCCAGCAGCTTACGACAGTCCCATTACAATGAGCAGTTCTTC.

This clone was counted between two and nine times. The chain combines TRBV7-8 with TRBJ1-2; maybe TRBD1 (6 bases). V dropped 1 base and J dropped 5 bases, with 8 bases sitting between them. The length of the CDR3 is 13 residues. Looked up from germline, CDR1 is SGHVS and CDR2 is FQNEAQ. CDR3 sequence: CASSLVDSYGYTF. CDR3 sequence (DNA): TGTGCCAGCAGCTTAGTGGACAGTTATGGCTACACCTTC.

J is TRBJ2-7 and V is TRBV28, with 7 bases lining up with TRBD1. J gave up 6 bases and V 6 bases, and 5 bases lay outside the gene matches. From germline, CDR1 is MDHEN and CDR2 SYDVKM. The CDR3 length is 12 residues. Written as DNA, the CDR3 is TGTGCCAGCAGCTTCCGGGACAGCGAGCAGTACTTC. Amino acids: CASSFRDSEQYF.

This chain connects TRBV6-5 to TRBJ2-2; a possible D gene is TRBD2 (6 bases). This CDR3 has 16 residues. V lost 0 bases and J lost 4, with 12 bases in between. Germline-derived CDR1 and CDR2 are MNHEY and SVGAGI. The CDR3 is CASSYSFRLGTGELFF. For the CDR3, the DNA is TGTGCCAGCAGTTACTCGTTCCGACTAGGCACCGGGGAGCTGTTTTTT.

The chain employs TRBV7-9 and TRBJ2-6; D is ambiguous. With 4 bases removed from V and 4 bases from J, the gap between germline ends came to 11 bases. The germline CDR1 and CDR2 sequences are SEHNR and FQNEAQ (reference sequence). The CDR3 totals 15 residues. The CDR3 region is CASSSQRAGANVLTF. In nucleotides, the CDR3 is TGTGCCAGCAGCTCTCAAAGAGCGGGGGCCAACGTCCTGACTTTC.